These 26 T cell receptor beta chains originate from one sample sequenced in a study of T cells after yellow fever vaccination. TCRdb passed the 5' RACE reads through MiXCR, listing each CDR3 protein once. The sample comprises 500,000 to 550,000 distinct CDR3 sequences, 21% of which are singletons, and around 16% rests with the top ten. Sequencing was performed on PBMCs, taken roughly 20 days after the first yellow fever vaccination. The receptors shown here come from a man between 18 and 35 years old who received the YFV17D yellow fever vaccine.

Only a few counts were recorded for this clonotype. CDR3 nucleotide sequence: TGCGCCAGCAGCTTGATGACCGAAAAAAAACTGTTTTTT. The encoded protein is CASSLMTEKKLFF. The chain recombines TRBV5-1 with TRBJ1-4; D remains unclear. Germline V CDR1 and CDR2: SGHRS, YFSETQ. CDR3 length equals 13 residues. The V and J ends lost 1 base and 9 bases respectively, with 10 bases between them.

In its sample, this clonotype was seen many times. This sequence joins TRBV12-3 or TRBV12-4 and TRBJ2-7, with D perhaps being TRBD1 or TRBD2 (5 bases each). V lost 1 base and J lost 4, with 8 bases in between. The CDR3 spans 13 residues. Written as DNA, the CDR3 is TGTGCCAGCAGTTTAGGGGGGTTTTACGAGCAGTACGTC. It translates to CASSLGGFYEQYV.

This clonotype has a count of ten or more. The chain uses TRBV7-9 and TRBJ2-3, with 8 bases identical to TRBD2. Germline assignment: CDR1 SEHNR and CDR2 FQNEAQ (reference sequence). This CDR3 is built from 16 residues. V lost 5 bases, J lost 0 bases, and 7 bases stayed unmatched. The CDR3 loop is CASSVTRGASTDTQYF. The CDR3 bases are TGTGCCAGCAGCGTGACGCGGGGGGCGAGCACAGATACGCAGTATTTT.

This clonotype was observed a handful of times. The rearrangement links TRBV11-2 to TRBJ2-7; D gene uncertain. V lost 2 bases, J lost 0 bases, and 5 bases lay in between. The CDR3 has 13 amino acids. Germline values: CDR1 SGHAT, CDR2 FQNNGV. The CDR3 is CASSLSNSYEQYF. The DNA for the CDR3 is TGTGCCAGCAGCTTATCCAACTCCTACGAGCAGTACTTC.

A few counts support this clonotype. This rearrangement joins TRBV7-2 to TRBJ2-2; D is unresolved. The germline gives CDR1 SGHTA, CDR2 FQGNSA. The CDR3 runs 12 residues. Trimming removed 7 bases at V and 4 bases at J, with 7 bases between. CDR3 DNA: TGTGCCAGCAATCAGGTCACCGGGGAGCTGTTTTTT. This encodes CASNQVTGELFF. The full variable domain, with the rest looked up from reference TRBV7-2 and TRBJ2-2, is GAGVSQSPSNKVTEKGKDVELRCDPISGHTALYWYRQSLGQGLEFLIYFQGNSAPDKSGLPSDRFSAERTGGSVSTLTIQRTQQEDSAVYLCASNQVTGELFFGEGSRLTVL.

This chain uses TRBV5-6 with TRBJ1-5; 9 bases map to TRBD1. V shed 4 bases and J 7 bases; nucleotides not matched to a gene: 9. The CDR3 spans 15 residues. Per the germline V gene, CDR1 is SGHDT and CDR2 is YYEEEE. CDR3 sequence (DNA): TGTGCCAGCAGCGCGGGGACAGGGTTGGGGCAGCCCCAGCATTTT. It codes for CASSAGTGLGQPQHF.

This clonotype has just a few counts. The rearrangement uses TRBV5-1 and TRBJ2-5; 11 bases agree with TRBD2. Trimming removed 3 bases from V and 3 bases from J; junction bases left unmatched: 7. Germline loops: CDR1 SGHRS, CDR2 YFSETQ. The CDR3 runs to 16 residues. As DNA, the CDR3 is TGCGCCAGCAGCTCTAGCGGGGGGACCAAAAAAGAGACCCAGTACTTC. It specifies CASSSSGGTKKETQYF.

V usage is TRBV5-1 and J usage is TRBJ2-5; maybe TRBD2 (5 bases). The germline V and J ends were trimmed by 2 bases and 5 bases, with 16 bases remaining between them. The CDR3 length is 15 residues. Germline lookup yields CDR1 SGHRS and CDR2 YFSETQ. The CDR3 loop reads CASSFLGVDGETQYF. In DNA, the CDR3 is TGCGCCAGCAGCTTTCTCGGGGTCGATGGGGAGACCCAGTACTTC.

This clonotype was seen only a few times. The chain joins TRBV29-1 to TRBJ2-1; a weak D match, TRBD2 (5 bases). Looked up from germline, CDR1 is SQVTM and CDR2 is ANQGSEA. V was shortened by 2 bases and J by 0 bases, with 14 bases between the two germline ends. This CDR3 comprises 16 residues. The CDR3, as DNA: TGCAGCGTTGAAAGCGGCTTAGCGAACTCCTACAATGAGCAGTTCTTC. Protein sequence: CSVESGLANSYNEQFF.

The gene calls are TRBV7-9 and TRBJ1-3; no clear D gene. The CDR3 runs to 16 residues. Trimming shortened V by 5 bases and J by 7 bases, and 21 bases separated the two germline ends. In germline, CDR1 is SEHNR, CDR2 FQNEAQ (reference sequence). This chain's CDR3 is CASSPPERYGSNTIYF. The DNA of the CDR3 is TGTGCCAGCAGCCCACCCGAGAGATATGGGAGTAACACCATATATTTT.

The chain is built from TRBV11-2 and TRBJ2-1; D may be TRBD1 (5 bases). This CDR3 region has 14 residues. CDR1 SGHAT and CDR2 FQNNGV come from the germline V gene. V dropped 2 bases and J dropped 7 bases, with 12 bases sitting between them. The CDR3 DNA reads TGTGCCAGCAGCTTACGAGGCAGGGTGAATGAGCAGTTCTTC. As protein: CASSLRGRVNEQFF.

This clonotype was found a few times. This chain connects TRBV6-1 to TRBJ1-6, with 7 bases aligning to TRBD1. The CDR3 loop spans 15 amino acids. V lost 5 bases and J lost 8; bases outside the gene matches: 9. Germline loops: CDR1 MNHNS, CDR2 SASEGT. This CDR3 reads CASSLTGDSDSPLHF. In nucleotides, the CDR3 is TGTGCCAGCAGTCTAACGGGGGACAGTGATTCACCCCTCCACTTT.

The CDR3 sequence is CASSWQGTEAFF. The CDR3 bases are TGCGCCAGCAGCTGGCAGGGTACTGAAGCTTTCTTT. The chain recombines TRBV5-1 with TRBJ1-1; D may be TRBD1 (5 bases). The CDR3 sequence is 12 residues long. The germline V gene has CDR1 SGHRS and CDR2 YFSETQ. Trimming shortened V by 3 bases and J by 5 bases, and 8 bases separated the two germline ends.

The chain carries TRBV20-1 and TRBJ2-3; D may be TRBD2 (7 bases). The CDR3 consists of 16 residues. Trimming shortened V by 0 bases and J by 5 bases, and 18 bases separated the two germline ends. Germline V gene sequence: CDR1 DFQATT, CDR2 SNEGSKA (reference sequence). The CDR3 DNA follows: TGCAGTGCTAGAGATGTCGCGGGGGCCGCTGGAGATACGCAGTATTTT. Protein sequence: CSARDVAGAAGDTQYF.

The chain carries TRBV4-1 and TRBJ1-4, with 7 bases lining up with TRBD1. V was clipped by 0 bases and J by 3 bases; unmatched bases: 10. This CDR3 region has 18 residues. Germline values: CDR1 MGHRA, CDR2 YSYEKL. In DNA, the CDR3 is TGCGCCAGCAGCCAAGATAAAGGGACAGTATTTGCTAATGAAAAACTGTTTTTT. Translated: CASSQDKGTVFANEKLFF.

The chain is built from TRBV20-1 and TRBJ2-5; weak D call: TRBD2 (6 bases). The CDR3 consists of 16 residues. Trimming shortened V by 6 bases and J by 5 bases, and 25 bases separated the two germline ends. Germline CDR1 DFQATT, CDR2 SNEGSKA (reference sequence). CDR3 coding DNA: TGCAGTGCACCCCACCCCCGGGGGACCATGGGGGAGACCCAGTACTTC. Amino acids: CSAPHPRGTMGETQYF.

This clonotype was seen a handful of times. The chain has TRBV2 and TRBJ2-6; a weak D match, TRBD1 (5 bases). Trimming pared 5 bases from V and 1 base from J, leaving 18 bases between. In germline, CDR1 is SNHLY, CDR2 FYNNEI. The CDR3 loop spans 18 amino acids. The CDR3 loop is CASSFGAGHPSGANVLTF. In nucleotides, the CDR3 is TGTGCCAGCAGTTTTGGGGCCGGTCACCCGTCTGGGGCCAACGTCCTGACTTTC.

The chain has TRBV20-1 and TRBJ2-5; no firm D call. The V end lost 0 bases, the J end lost 6 bases, and 11 bases lay between the germline ends. This CDR3 has 13 amino acids. Per the germline V gene, CDR1 is DFQATT and CDR2 is SNEGSKA (reference sequence). The DNA for the CDR3 is TGCAGTGCTAGAGAGAGTGGGGAAAAGACCCAGTACTTC. Protein product: CSARESGEKTQYF.

There are a few counts of this clonotype. This chain's CDR3 is CASSPDDNEQFF. CDR3 nucleotide sequence: TGTGCCAGTAGTCCGGATGACAATGAGCAGTTCTTC. The chain employs TRBV19 and TRBJ2-1; D gene ambiguous. The length of the CDR3 is 12 residues. Trimming took 5 bases from V and 5 from J, leaving 7 bases between them. The V gene's germline CDR1 is LNHDA and CDR2 SQIVND (reference sequence).

The gene calls are TRBV5-1 and TRBJ1-4; the D gene is possibly TRBD1 (6 bases). Germline-derived CDR1 and CDR2 are SGHRS and YFSETQ. The CDR3 loop spans 17 amino acids. V was clipped by 2 bases and J by 2 bases, with 16 bases between them. CDR3 region: CASSLGTWLVTNEKLFF. The CDR3 nucleotides are TGCGCCAGCAGCTTAGGGACATGGCTTGTCACTAATGAAAAACTGTTTTTT.

CDR3 bases: TGTGCCAGTAGTAACAGGATCAGCTACGAGCAGTACTTC. It codes for CASSNRISYEQYF. V usage is TRBV19 and J usage is TRBJ2-7; perhaps TRBD1 as D (5 bases). CDR3 length equals 13 residues. Deletions cut 4 bases from V and 3 bases from J, with 10 bases between. Per the germline V gene, CDR1 is LNHDA and CDR2 is SQIVND (reference sequence).

This clonotype was counted a few times. This rearrangement joins TRBV18 to TRBJ1-5, with D hard to call. The germline V and J ends were trimmed by 2 bases and 4 bases, with 12 bases remaining between them. This CDR3 has 15 residues. Germline CDR1 KGHSH, CDR2 LQKENI. CDR3 sequence: CASSPEREQNQPQHF. CDR3 DNA: TGTGCCAGCTCACCAGAGAGGGAGCAAAATCAGCCCCAGCATTTT.

A few counts support this clonotype. The gene calls are TRBV20-1 and TRBJ1-4; possible D gene TRBD1, 6 bases. This CDR3 region has 18 residues. The ends were cut back, 0 bases at V and 1 base at J, with 18 bases in the middle. Germline V gives CDR1 DFQATT, CDR2 SNEGSKA (reference sequence). As DNA, the CDR3 is TGCAGTGCTAGAGATGTCGGAACAGGGATGGGAACTAATGAAAAACTGTTTTTT. Protein product: CSARDVGTGMGTNEKLFF.

The chain couples TRBV4-3 to TRBJ1-4; possibly TRBD1 for D (5 bases). Trimming took off 4 bases at V and 8 bases at J, with 14 bases between the two ends. Germline CDR1 LGHNA, CDR2 YSLEER. The CDR3 extends over 14 amino acids. Written as DNA, the CDR3 is TGCGCCAGCAGCCGTGCAGGGACCAGGGAAAAACTGTTTTTT. Its protein product is CASSRAGTREKLFF.

The V gene is TRBV7-7, the J gene TRBJ2-7; 8 bases align to TRBD1. The CDR3 totals 15 residues. After removal of 3 bases from V and 2 bases from J, the junction contained 6 bases not matched to a gene. Germline V gene sequence: CDR1 SSHAT, CDR2 FNYEAQ (reference sequence). CDR3 residues: CASSLAGGPTYEQYF. The CDR3 bases are TGTGCCAGCAGCTTGGCAGGGGGCCCTACCTACGAGCAGTACTTC.

This clonotype was detected only once. The V and J genes are TRBV4-1 and TRBJ2-6; no definite D call. This CDR3 spans 16 amino acids. CDR1 and CDR2 (germline): MGHRA, YSYEKL. V lost 0 bases to trimming and J lost 4 bases, with 10 bases between them. CDR3 region: CASSQDAHRGANVLTF. The CDR3 nucleotides are TGCGCCAGCAGCCAAGACGCGCACCGGGGGGCCAACGTCCTGACTTTC.